One T cell receptor (beta chain) is described in this entry. The data were taken from a study of OX40 agonist ivuxolimab in advanced cancers. On the study more broadly: The treatment was a fully human IgG2 OX40 agonist, ivuxolimab.

The repertoire was sequenced with immunoSEQ multiplex PCR; TCRdb's copy has only in-frame clones and lacks some. The sample gives tens of thousands of clones, roughly 88% of which show up once; over 2.5% is in the top ten. This specimen was CD4+ or CD8+ T cells sorted from blood, taken in a trial of the OX40 agonist ivuxolimab. The source of this sequence is an adult with an advanced solid tumor such as melanoma, head and neck, liver or kidney cancer.

The CDR3 coding sequence is TGTGCCAGCAGTTTCGGTGGCGGAGAAAGCAATCAGCCCCAGCATTTT. Its protein is CASSFGGGESNQPQHF. The chain couples TRBV28 to TRBJ1-5; no reliable D call. The length of the CDR3 is 16 residues. V was clipped by 3 bases and J by 1 base, with 13 bases between them. Per germline, CDR1 MDHEN and CDR2 SYDVKM.